The source of this T cell receptor beta chain is a study of T-cell reconstitution after alpha-beta-depleted transplantation in children. Trimming pared 0 bases from V and 4 bases from J, leaving 7 bases between. Germline lookup yields CDR1 DFQATT and CDR2 SNEGSKA (reference sequence). The CDR3 is 13 amino acids. This clonotype appeared a few times. Molecular barcoding with unique molecular identifiers was used for the TCRbeta library. TCRdb re-analysed the PCR reads in MiXCR, keeping a single row per CDR3 protein. The sample consists of a few hundred thousand distinct CDR3 sequences, approximately 16% of them appearing once.

Sequencing used PBMCs from the stem cell graft donor, obtained from the stem cell graft. The chain carries TRBV20-1 and TRBJ1-5; D ambiguous. This clonotype originated in a human donor who donated a stem cell graft to a child with acute lymphoblastic leukemia. CDR3 residues: CSARDVGNQPQHF. DNA for the CDR3: TGCAGTGCTAGAGATGTGGGGAATCAGCCCCAGCATTTT.